The entry below describes one TCR beta chain. The PCR had 60 Vbeta and 13 Jbeta primers. Libraries were prepared by immunoSEQ multiplex PCR; TCRdb keeps only in-frame clonotypes and omits some of them. Among around 150,000 clones listed, roughly 80% were seen once. The germline V gene has CDR1 SGHRS and CDR2 YFSETQ. V shed 3 bases and J 11 bases; nucleotides not matched to a gene: 7. The CDR3 is 12 residues long. The data were taken from a study of cytomegalovirus exposure and HLA in healthy donors. Study information: Out of several hundred genotyped donors, less than 85% belonged to the Caucasian-associated ancestry cluster.

This clonotype was sampled from a male donor in good health and CMV-seronegative. Sequencing was done on a sample of PBMCs. This chain connects TRBV5-1 to TRBJ2-5; 7 bases are a match to TRBD1. The CDR3 bases are TGCGCCAGCAGCTACGACAGGGTAATGCAGTACTTC. Protein product: CASSYDRVMQYF. Full variable domain (remainder filled in from reference TRBV5-1 and TRBJ2-5): KAGVTQTPRYLIKTRGQQVTLSCSPISGHRSVSWYQQTPGQGLQFLFEYFSETQRNKGNFPGRFSGRQFSNSRSEMNVSTLELGDSALYLCASSYDRVMQYFGPGTRLLVL.